This T cell receptor beta chain was sequenced in a study of shared clonotypes between healthy human individuals (dated by TCRdb to 2020 to 2022). With regard to the full study: A couple of women and a few men aged 18 to 49 years were included in the cohort. For each donor, CD4 naive and CD4 memory were each run on three plates, CD8 naive on two plates, and CD8 memory on one plate. The study deeply sequenced blood TCR repertoires of five healthy adults to estimate repertoire size and the extent of clonotype sharing between individuals. To increase sequencing depth and limit assay-specific biases, different laboratories used diverse techniques to prepare libraries and sequence TCR repertoires. Per donor, leukapheresis produced somewhere between about 0.85 and 10 billion PBMCs.

Healthy HIV-negative adults with no recently reported acute infections or vaccinations were included as donors. Every donor was a Caucasian adult living in Nashville, Tennessee, USA. CD4+ T cells were enriched by magnetic negative selection, after which naive cells were positively selected on CD45RA and the negative fraction was taken as the memory subset. Blood was collected by leukapheresis, and PBMCs were isolated by Ficoll-Histopaque density gradient centrifugation and then cryopreserved in liquid nitrogen vapor phase. Analytical flow cytometry was used to check the purity and quantity of each magnetically sorted T cell population. Genomic DNA was isolated from every sorted fraction and measured by UV absorbance on a Nanodrop 2000c. The research as a whole found: Pairwise subsampling led to the expectation that sequencing depth would affect the degree of clonotype sharing among donors. Naive subsets generally had larger estimated clonotype richness than memory subsets did. Because the study included a small number of donors, the genetic and exposure-history diversity represented was limited. Incomplete sequencing was indicated by rarefaction of sorted-subset datasets, despite the large sequencing depth. Sampling was restricted to blood, and TCR repertoires in tissue are likely to differ from TCR repertoires in blood. Compared with non-shared clonotypes, clonotypes shared by all four sorted-subset donors had higher generation probabilities. Across a handful of donors, approximately 5% of naive CD4, roughly 3.8% of naive CD8, under 2.5% of memory CD4, and roughly 0.41% of memory CD8 clonotypes were shared.

CDR1 and CDR2 are read off the germline V gene (reference sequence) as SEHNR and FQNEAQ. CDR3 length: 12 amino acids, cysteine to phenylalanine. Only the CDR3 region is kept as DNA, spanning 36 bases read in frame from base 1. V and J are truncated by 5 bases and 5 bases respectively, leaving an intervening sequence of 7 bases. This clone occurred once. Which antigen it targets is not known. Per-base quality was not reported, and no clone a single base away is much larger than it. Using the deep immunoSEQ assay, TCR CDR3 regions were amplified from genomic DNA by multiplex PCR. Genomic DNA extracted from each cell subset was distributed evenly over all wells of several immunoSEQ 96-well plates, and each plate served as one replicate. Each replicate PCR for sorted subsets received about 210 ng genomic DNA, equal to some 32,000 T cell genomes. Purified libraries were quantified with a Qubit 3.0 fluorometer, sized on a Bioanalyzer 2100, and re-quantified with the KAPA Library Quantification kit. A separate single-read 150-cycle Illumina NextSeq 550 flow cell was used to sequence each immunoSEQ 96-well plate. On the authors' methods: Because only junctional sequences without quality scores were contained in the immunoSEQ output, filtering matching that applied to full-length reads could not be performed. To assign V/J genes and CDR3, sequences were annotated using PyIR, a Python wrapper for IgBLAST v1.9, with IMGT germline references. Reads were removed for weak V/J assignments (E-value above 1e-6), missing CDR3, stop codons, out-of-frame junctions, or ambiguous translated residues. A V3J clonotype was defined by an identical inferred V gene, J gene, and CDR3 amino acid sequence. To compute the percentage overlap between repertoires, the number of shared unique clonotypes was divided by the size of the smaller repertoire. Three approaches were used to assess repertoire richness: RTK rarefaction, the Chao1 estimator, and Recon v2.1 estimates of unobserved clonotypes. Generation probabilities were computed with OLGA for all TCRbeta clonotypes obtained by the gDNA method from four donors. Here the immuneACCESS table is served through TCRdb, limited to in-frame sequences with V and J called. Missing clones are a known gap in these copies; in checked studies unresolved V genes cover under half, and the rest lacks a known reason. That table furnishes V, J and clone size, whereas the DNA furnished D and trimming. The sample data list over a million clones, and approximately 80% of these were observed just once. The ten largest clonotypes hold 0.55% to 0.7% of the sample.

The sequence links TRBV7-9 to TRBJ2-1; the D gene lacks a confident call. Specimen: memory CD4+ T cells from PBMCs. This specimen's cell subset or site label, interpreted: CD45RA-negative fraction. This TCR derives from a man aged 18 to 29 in good health. Some clones in this sample may be carry-over from other donors' samples. The CDR3 reads CASSPEHNEQFF. The nucleotides are TGTGCCAGCAGCCCGGAACACAATGAGCAGTTCTTC.